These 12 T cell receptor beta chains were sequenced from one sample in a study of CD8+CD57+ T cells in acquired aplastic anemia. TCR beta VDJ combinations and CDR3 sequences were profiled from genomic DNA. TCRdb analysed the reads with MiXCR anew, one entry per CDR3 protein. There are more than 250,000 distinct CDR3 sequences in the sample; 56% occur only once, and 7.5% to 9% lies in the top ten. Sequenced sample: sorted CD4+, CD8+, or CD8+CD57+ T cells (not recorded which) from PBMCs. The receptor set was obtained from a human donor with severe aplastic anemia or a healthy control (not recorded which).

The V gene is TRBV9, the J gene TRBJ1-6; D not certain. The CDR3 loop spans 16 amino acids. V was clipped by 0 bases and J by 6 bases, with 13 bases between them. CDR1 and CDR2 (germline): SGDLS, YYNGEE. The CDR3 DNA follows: TGTGCCAGCAGCGTAGGTCGGGCGGCAGCTAATTCACCCCTCCACTTT. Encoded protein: CASSVGRAAANSPLHF.

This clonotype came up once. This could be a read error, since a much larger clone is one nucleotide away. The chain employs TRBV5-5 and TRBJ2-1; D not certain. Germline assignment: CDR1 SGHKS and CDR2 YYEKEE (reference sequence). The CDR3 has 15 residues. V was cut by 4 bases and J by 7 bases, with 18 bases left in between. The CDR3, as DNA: TGTGCCAGCAGCCCGGTGGGCGGTGAATTTAATGAGCAGTTCTTC. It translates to CASSPVGGEFNEQFF.

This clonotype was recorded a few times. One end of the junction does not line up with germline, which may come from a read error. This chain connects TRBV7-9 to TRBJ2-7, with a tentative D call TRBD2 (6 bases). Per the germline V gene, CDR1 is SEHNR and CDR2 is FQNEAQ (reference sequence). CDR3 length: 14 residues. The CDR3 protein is CASSAPGTVAATHF. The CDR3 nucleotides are TGTGCCAGCAGTGCCCCCGGGACGGTAGCGGCGACCCACTTC.

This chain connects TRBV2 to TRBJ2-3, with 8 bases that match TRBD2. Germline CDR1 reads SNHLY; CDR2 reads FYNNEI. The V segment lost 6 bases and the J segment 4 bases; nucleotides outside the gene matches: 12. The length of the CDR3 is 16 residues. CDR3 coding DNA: TGTGCCAGCAGCCCACCGGGACTAGGAGGGTCAGATACGCAGTATTTT. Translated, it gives CASSPPGLGGSDTQYF.

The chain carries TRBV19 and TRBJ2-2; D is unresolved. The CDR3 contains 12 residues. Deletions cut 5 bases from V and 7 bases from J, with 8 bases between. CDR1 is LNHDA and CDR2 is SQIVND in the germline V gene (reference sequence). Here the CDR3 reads CASSVGGGELFF. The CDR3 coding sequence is TGTGCCAGTAGTGTGGGCGGCGGGGAGCTGTTTTTT.

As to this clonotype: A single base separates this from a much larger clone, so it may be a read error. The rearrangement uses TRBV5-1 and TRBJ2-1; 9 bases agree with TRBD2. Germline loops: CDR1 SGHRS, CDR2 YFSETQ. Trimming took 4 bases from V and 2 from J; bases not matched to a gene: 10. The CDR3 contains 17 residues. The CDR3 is CASSPPTSGLTYNEQFF. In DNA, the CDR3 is TGCGCCAGCAGCCCCCCGACTAGCGGTCTGACCTACAATGAGCAGTTCTTC. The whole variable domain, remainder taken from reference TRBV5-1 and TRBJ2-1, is KAGVTQTPRYLIKTRGQQVTLSCSPISGHRSVSWYQQTPGQGLQFLFEYFSETQRNKGNFPGRFSGRQFSNSRSEMNVSTLELGDSALYLCASSPPTSGLTYNEQFFGPGTRLTVL.

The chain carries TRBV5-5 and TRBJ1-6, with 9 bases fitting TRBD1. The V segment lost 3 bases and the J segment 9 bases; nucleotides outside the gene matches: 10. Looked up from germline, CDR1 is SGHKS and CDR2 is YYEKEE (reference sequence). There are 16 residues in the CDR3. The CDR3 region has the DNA TGTGCCAGCAGCTGGGGACAGGGCAGGTTCACTTCACCCCTCCACTTT. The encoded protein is CASSWGQGRFTSPLHF.

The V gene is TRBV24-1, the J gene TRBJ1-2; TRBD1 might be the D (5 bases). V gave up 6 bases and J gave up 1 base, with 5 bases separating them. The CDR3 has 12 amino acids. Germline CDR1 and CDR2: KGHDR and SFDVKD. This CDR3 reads CATSQGNYGYTF. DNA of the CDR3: TGTGCCACCAGTCAGGGTAACTATGGCTACACCTTC.

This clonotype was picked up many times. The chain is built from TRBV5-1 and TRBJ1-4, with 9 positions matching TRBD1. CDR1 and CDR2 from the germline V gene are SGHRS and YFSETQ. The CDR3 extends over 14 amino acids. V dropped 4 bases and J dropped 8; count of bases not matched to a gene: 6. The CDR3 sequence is CASSRGTGQEKLFF. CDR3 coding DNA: TGCGCCAGCAGCCGGGGGACAGGGCAGGAAAAACTGTTTTTT.

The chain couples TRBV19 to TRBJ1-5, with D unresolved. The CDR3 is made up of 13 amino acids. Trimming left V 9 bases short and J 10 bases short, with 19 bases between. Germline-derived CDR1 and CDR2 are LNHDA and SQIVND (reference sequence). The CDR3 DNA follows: TGTGCCAGCAGCTTAGGGAGTACCGGCCCCCAGCATTTT. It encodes CASSLGSTGPQHF.

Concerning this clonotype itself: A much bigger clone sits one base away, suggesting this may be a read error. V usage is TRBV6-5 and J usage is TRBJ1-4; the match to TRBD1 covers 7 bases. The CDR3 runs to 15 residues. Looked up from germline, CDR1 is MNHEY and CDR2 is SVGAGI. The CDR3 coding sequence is TGTGCCAGCAGTTTCACAGGGGAAAGGAATGAAAAACTGCTTTTT. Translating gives CASSFTGERNEKLLF.

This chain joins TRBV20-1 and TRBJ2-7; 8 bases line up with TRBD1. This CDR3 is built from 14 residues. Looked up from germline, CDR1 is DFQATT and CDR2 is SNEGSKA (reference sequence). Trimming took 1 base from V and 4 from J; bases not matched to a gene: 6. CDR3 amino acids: CSARVAGGKYEQYF. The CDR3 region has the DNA TGCAGTGCTAGAGTCGCAGGGGGCAAGTACGAGCAGTACTTC.